This TCR beta chain was captured in a study of T-cell memory formation after mild COVID-19. The CDR3 consists of 12 residues. V gave up 7 bases and J gave up 3 bases, with 9 bases separating them. Per germline, CDR1 DFQATT and CDR2 SNEGSKA (reference sequence). Each CDR3 protein is one row after TCRdb ran MiXCR on the 5' RACE reads. Of hundreds of thousands of distinct CDR3 sequences in the sample, approximately 16% were seen once. The clonotype comes from a man between 18 and 35 years old who had mild COVID-19 (a few samples of this study predate the infection). Cell type and time point are not known. The sample comprised PBMCs or a T cell subset sorted from them (not recorded which). This chain joins TRBV20-1 and TRBJ1-4; D is unclear. CDR3 DNA: TGCAGTGGGACGGCCGCTAATGAAAAACTGTTTTTT. Amino acid sequence: CSGTAANEKLFF.